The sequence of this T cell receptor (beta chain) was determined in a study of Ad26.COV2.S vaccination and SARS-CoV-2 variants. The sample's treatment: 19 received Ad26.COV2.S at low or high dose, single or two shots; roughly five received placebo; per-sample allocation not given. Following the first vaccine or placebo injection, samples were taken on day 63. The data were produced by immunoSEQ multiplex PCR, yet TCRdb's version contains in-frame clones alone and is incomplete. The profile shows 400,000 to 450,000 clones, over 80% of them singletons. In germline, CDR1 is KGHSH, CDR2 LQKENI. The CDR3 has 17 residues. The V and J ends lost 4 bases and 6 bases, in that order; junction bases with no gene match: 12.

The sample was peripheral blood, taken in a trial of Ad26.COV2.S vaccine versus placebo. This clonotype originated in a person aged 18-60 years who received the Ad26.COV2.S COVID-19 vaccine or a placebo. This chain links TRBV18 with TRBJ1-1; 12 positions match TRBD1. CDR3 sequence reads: CASSRLGTGGEVPEAFF. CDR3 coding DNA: TGTGCCAGCTCACGACTCGGGACAGGGGGCGAAGTTCCTGAAGCTTTCTTT.